These 5 T cell receptor beta chains originate from one sample sequenced in a study of T cell responses to AZD1222 COVID-19 vaccine (dated by TCRdb to the early 2020s). What the time point label conveys for this sample: baseline before first vaccination. The library was produced with the immunoSEQ multiplex PCR assay. Imported from immuneACCESS, the table was reduced by TCRdb to in-frame sequences with V and J called. These copies leave out some clones; in studies compared against another copy, an unresolved V gene accounts for under half, and the cause of the remainder is not known. The sample includes over 85,000 clones, with around 94% observed a single time. Roughly an eighth of the sample rests with the top ten. The input for sequencing was peripheral blood, taken on day 0 of AZD1222 vaccination. The receptors derive from an adult in good health.

The CDR3 nucleotides read TGTGCCAGCAGCGTTGGTACCGAAGGAAACACCATATATTTT. It is translated as CASSVGTEGNTIYF. The chain uses TRBV9 and TRBJ1-3; no reliable D call. The V end lost 2 bases, the J end lost 4 bases, and 10 bases lay between the germline ends. Germline V gene data show CDR1 as SGDLS and CDR2 as YYNGEE. CDR3 length: 14 residues.

The chain has TRBV5-1 and TRBJ1-2, with 7 nucleotides matching TRBD1. With V trimmed by 4 bases and J by 2 bases, 8 bases remained unmatched. The CDR3 sequence is 15 residues long. CDR1 is SGHRS and CDR2 is YFSETQ in the germline V gene. The DNA of the CDR3 is TGCGCCAGCAGCATTGGACAGGCGATCAACTATGGCTACACCTTC. It specifies CASSIGQAINYGYTF. Together with reference TRBV5-1 and TRBJ1-2, the CDR3 gives the full variable domain: KAGVTQTPRYLIKTRGQQVTLSCSPISGHRSVSWYQQTPGQGLQFLFEYFSETQRNKGNFPGRFSGRQFSNSRSEMNVSTLELGDSALYLCASSIGQAINYGYTFGSGTRLTVV.

The gene calls are TRBV21-1 and TRBJ1-3; the table calls TRBD1, which could not be checked here. TRBV21-1 is an annotated pseudogene. The CDR3 length is 13 residues. Written as DNA, the CDR3 is TGTGCCAGCGCAAACAGGGAGAGGGACACCATATATTTT. This sequence encodes CASANRERDTIYF.

The count of this clone is one. The CDR3 DNA sequence: TGTGCCAGCAGTTTGTACAAACCGTATGGCTACACCTTC. This sequence encodes CASSLYKPYGYTF. The chain joins TRBV12-3 or TRBV12-4 to TRBJ1-2; the D is unclear. The CDR3 covers 13 residues. The V and J ends lost 3 bases and 5 bases respectively, with 10 bases between them.

This clone occurred once. This chain links TRBV29-1 with TRBJ2-5; 8 nucleotides line up with TRBD2. Germline-derived CDR1 and CDR2 are SQVTM and ANQGSEA. Trimming took 7 bases from V and 1 from J; bases not matched to a gene: 11. The CDR3 sequence is 15 residues long. The CDR3 region has the DNA TGCAGCGCCCCTATGGCAGCGGGAGTCCAAGAGACCCAGTACTTC. Protein sequence: CSAPMAAGVQETQYF.